The rows below give T cell receptor beta chains drawn from one sample of a study of T cells in Graves' hyperthyroidism and ophthalmopathy. TCRdb analysed the multiplex PCR reads with MiXCR anew, one entry per CDR3 protein. The sample lists a few hundred thousand distinct CDR3 sequences, roughly a sixth seen once, with about 29% in the top ten. The specimen was blood. The source of these receptors is a woman in her twenties or thirties with Graves' ophthalmopathy. CDR3s include the opening cysteine and the closing phenylalanine or tryptophan. A D gene is named only where the DNA matches it firmly. The listing skips clone size in some rows; elsewhere it reads once, few, many or a size class.

clone size,V gene,J gene,D gene,CDR3 protein,CDR3 DNA
few,TRBV14,TRBJ1-1,-,CASSPGAGSNTEAFF,TGTGCCAGCAGCCCAGGGGCAGGGTCGAACACTGAAGCTTTCTTT
many,TRBV5-1,TRBJ2-3,TRBD2,CASSIGTSGDTQYF,TGCGCCAGCAGCATCGGGACTAGCGGAGATACGCAGTATTTT
-,TRBV4-3,TRBJ2-7,-,CASSHIGRTVREQYF,TGCGCCAGCAGTCACATCGGTAGAACCGTACGCGAGCAGTACTTC
few,TRBV6-2/TRBV6-3,TRBJ2-1,TRBD2,CASSRRELGYNEQFF,TGTGCCAGCAGTAGGCGGGAGCTCGGATACAATGAGCAGTTCTTC
few,TRBV29-1,TRBJ2-3,TRBD2,CGVEVGLAGSRTDTQYF,TGCGGCGTTGAAGTGGGACTAGCGGGATCGAGGACAGATACGCAGTATTTT
few,TRBV20-1,TRBJ1-5,-,CSARGTSNQPQHF,TGCAGTGCTAGAGGCACTAGCAATCAGCCCCAGCATTTT
many,TRBV10-3,TRBJ1-1,-,CANRGLDTEAFF,TGTGCCAATCGAGGGTTAGACACTGAAGCTTTCTTT
many,TRBV5-1,TRBJ1-5,-,CASSPCQPQHF,TGCGCCAGCAGCCCCTGTCAGCCCCAGCATTTT
once,TRBV4-1,TRBJ1-5,-,CASSPQPLTVSNQPQHF,TGCGCCAGCAGCCCCCAACCATTGACAGTTAGCAATCAGCCCCAGCATTTT
-,TRBV7-9,TRBJ2-7,-,CASSPDSLYEQYF,TGTGCCAGCAGCCCCGACTCGCTCTACGAGCAGTACTTC
few,TRBV5-1,TRBJ2-1,TRBD2,CASSLIAGAGSYNEQFF,TGCGCCAGCAGCTTGATTGCGGGAGCCGGCTCCTACAATGAGCAGTTCTTC
-,TRBV28,TRBJ1-6,-,CASSPPPPEDSPLHF,TGTGCCAGCAGTCCCCCACCACCAGAAGATTCACCCCTCCACTTT
few,TRBV29-1,TRBJ2-1,-,CSARSTKDNEQFF,TGCAGCGCGCGGTCGACGAAGGACAATGAGCAGTTCTTC
-,TRBV11-2,TRBJ1-1,-,CASSYASGGAFF,TGTGCCAGCAGCTACGCCTCCGGGGGAGCTTTCTTT
-,TRBV3-1,TRBJ2-3,-,CASSPGDITDTQYF,TGTGCCAGCAGCCCAGGCGATATCACAGATACGCAGTATTTT
-,TRBV18,TRBJ1-1,-,CAGSGTENTEAFF,TGTGCCGGCTCCGGGACGGAGAACACTGAAGCTTTCTTT
few,TRBV4-1,TRBJ2-7,TRBD1,CASSRTIPGQGSYEQYF,TGCGCCAGCAGCCGGACAATTCCGGGACAGGGGTCCTACGAGCAGTACTTC
many,TRBV15,TRBJ1-1,-,CATSRGDSLNTEAFF,TGTGCCACCAGCAGAGGCGACAGCTTGAACACTGAAGCTTTCTTT
-,TRBV20-1,TRBJ2-1,TRBD2,CSVFRRLAGGPSNEQFF,TGCAGTGTATTCAGGCGGCTAGCGGGAGGGCCCAGCAATGAGCAGTTCTTC
many,TRBV12-3/TRBV12-4,TRBJ1-5,-,CASSSTGMGWGNQPQHF,TGTGCCAGCAGTTCTACAGGGATGGGGTGGGGAAATCAGCCCCAGCATTTT
-,TRBV27,TRBJ2-7,-,CASGALGPYEQYF,TGTGCCAGCGGGGCTCTGGGACCCTACGAGCAGTACTTC
many,TRBV12-3/TRBV12-4,TRBJ2-3,TRBD2,CASSLATGLAGGDTQYF,TGTGCCAGCAGTTTAGCTACGGGACTAGCGGGAGGAGATACGCAGTATTTT
few,TRBV5-4,TRBJ2-3,-,CAAGAPSDSTDTQYF,TGTGCCGCGGGGGCCCCTAGCGATAGCACAGATACGCAGTATTTT
few,TRBV6-2/TRBV6-3,TRBJ1-1,TRBD1,CASSYATGRAFF,TGTGCCAGCAGTTACGCGACAGGGAGAGCTTTCTTT
many,TRBV20-1,TRBJ1-2,TRBD1,CSASKGQGEFYGYTF,TGCAGTGCTAGTAAGGGACAGGGAGAATTCTATGGCTACACCTTC
-,TRBV5-1,TRBJ2-3,-,CASSLATETDTQYF,TGCGCCAGCAGCTTGGCCACTGAAACAGATACGCAGTATTTT
-,TRBV6-2/TRBV6-3,TRBJ1-3,-,CASSTGQYSGNTIYF,TGTGCCAGCAGTACCGGACAGTACTCTGGAAACACCATATATTTT
many,TRBV7-2,TRBJ1-5,-,CASSLDRQPQHF,TGTGCCAGCAGCTTAGACCGACAGCCCCAGCATTTT
many,TRBV29-1,TRBJ1-2,-,CSVDRGDYGYTF,TGCAGCGTTGATAGAGGGGACTATGGCTACACCTTC
-,TRBV4-3,TRBJ2-5,-,CASSQDIGYQETQYF,TGCGCCAGCAGCCAAGATATCGGCTATCAAGAGACCCAGTACTTC
many,TRBV5-6,TRBJ1-1,-,CASRVGAFF,TGTGCCAGCAGGGTGGGAGCTTTCTTT
-,TRBV19,TRBJ2-5,TRBD2,CASSPPGLAGVETQYF,TGTGCCAGTAGTCCCCCGGGACTAGCGGGAGTGGAGACCCAGTACTTC
-,TRBV9,TRBJ1-2,-,CASSVVREFHGYTF,TGTGCCAGCAGCGTAGTAAGAGAGTTTCATGGCTACACCTTC
many,TRBV30,TRBJ1-2,-,CAWRDQGFYGYTF,TGTGCCTGGAGGGATCAGGGGTTCTATGGCTACACCTTC
-,TRBV7-2,TRBJ2-7,-,CASSLAGGKSYEQYF,TGTGCCAGCAGCTTAGCTGGGGGCAAGTCCTACGAGCAGTACTTC
-,TRBV6-1,TRBJ1-5,-,CASSNVGGNQPQHF,TGTGCCAGCAGCAATGTGGGGGGGAATCAGCCCCAGCATTTT
-,TRBV7-3,TRBJ2-3,TRBD2,CASSGTSGRATDTQYF,TGTGCCAGCAGCGGGACTAGCGGGAGGGCCACAGATACGCAGTATTTT
many,TRBV2,TRBJ2-7,-,CASRTQGHEQYF,TGTGCCAGCAGAACCCAGGGTCACGAGCAGTACTTC
many,TRBV12-3/TRBV12-4,TRBJ2-5,TRBD1,CASSWGQGASETQYF,TGTGCCAGCAGTTGGGGACAGGGGGCTTCGGAGACCCAGTACTTC
once,TRBV6-1,TRBJ2-3,-,CASRSGFLTDTQYF,TGTGCCAGCAGGTCGGGTTTCCTCACAGATACGCAGTATTTT
many,TRBV5-1,TRBJ1-1,-,CASSIGQMNTEAFF,TGCGCCAGCAGCATAGGACAGATGAACACTGAAGCTTTCTTT
many,TRBV7-2,TRBJ2-3,-,CASSFDRGSTDTQYF,TGTGCCAGCAGCTTTGACCGTGGGAGCACAGATACGCAGTATTTT
-,TRBV4-3,TRBJ1-1,-,CASSQGPYEAFF,TGCGCCAGCAGCCAAGGTCCCTATGAAGCTTTCTTT
many,TRBV6-2/TRBV6-3,TRBJ2-3,-,CASSYLAGLTDTQYF,TGTGCCAGCAGTTACTTGGCCGGGTTGACAGATACGCAGTATTTT
many,TRBV7-2,TRBJ2-3,TRBD1,CASSSPPGQDPSTDTQYF,TGTGCCAGCAGCTCCCCCCCCGGACAGGACCCTAGCACAGATACGCAGTATTTT
-,TRBV5-6,TRBJ1-1,TRBD1,CASSLAWDRVEAFF,TGTGCCAGCAGCTTGGCCTGGGACAGGGTTGAAGCTTTCTTT
many,TRBV7-2,TRBJ1-5,-,CASNPGGHSNQPQHF,TGTGCCAGCAACCCCGGAGGCCATAGCAATCAGCCCCAGCATTTT
few,TRBV6-1,TRBJ2-2,-,CASSSGQMGIAGELFF,TGTGCCAGCAGTTCTGGACAGATGGGGATAGCCGGGGAGCTGTTTTTT
-,TRBV28,TRBJ1-2,-,CASSRRAGYTF,TGTGCCAGCAGCCGGCGGGCGGGCTACACCTTC
many,TRBV7-2,TRBJ1-2,-,CASRLSANYGYTF,TGTGCCAGCAGGCTGTCTGCTAACTATGGCTACACCTTC